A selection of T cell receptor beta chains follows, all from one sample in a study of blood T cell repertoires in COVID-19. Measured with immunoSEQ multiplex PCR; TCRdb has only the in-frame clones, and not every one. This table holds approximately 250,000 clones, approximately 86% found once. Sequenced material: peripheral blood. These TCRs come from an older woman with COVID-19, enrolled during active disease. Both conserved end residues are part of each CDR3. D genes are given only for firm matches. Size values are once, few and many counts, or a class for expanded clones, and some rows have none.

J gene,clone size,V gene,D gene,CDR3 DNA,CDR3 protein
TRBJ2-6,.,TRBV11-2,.,TGTGCCAGCAGCACCAGAGGGTCTGGGGCCAACGTCCTGACTTTC,CASSTRGSGANVLTF
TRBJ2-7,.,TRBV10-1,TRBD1,TGCGCCAGCGGTCCACACGGGACAGGGGGCTTCGAGCAGTACTTC,CASGPHGTGGFEQYF
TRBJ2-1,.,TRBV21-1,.,TGTGCCAGCAGCGCTCCTGGGACTAGCGGGCCAGATGAGCAGTTCTTC,CASSAPGTSGPDEQFF
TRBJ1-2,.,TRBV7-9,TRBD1,TGTGCCAGCAGCTTAGCAACAGGGGCTTATGGCTACACCTTC,CASSLATGAYGYTF
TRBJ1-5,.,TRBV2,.,TGTGCCAGCAGGGACAGCTCTTATAGCAATCAGCCCCAGCATTTT,CASRDSSYSNQPQHF
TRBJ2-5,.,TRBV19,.,TGTGCCAGTAGTCGGAGGTCGGAGACCCAGTACTTC,CASSRRSETQYF
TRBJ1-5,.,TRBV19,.,TGTGCCAGTAACTCTGCTCGGGGGTATAATCAGCCCCAGCATTTT,CASNSARGYNQPQHF
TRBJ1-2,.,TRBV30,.,TGTGCCTGGAGCAGACAACTTAACTATGGCTACACCTTC,CAWSRQLNYGYTF
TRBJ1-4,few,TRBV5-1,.,TGCGCCAGCAGCCGACAGGATCCAACTAATGAAAAACTGTTTTTT,CASSRQDPTNEKLFF
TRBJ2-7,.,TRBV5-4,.,TGTGCCAGCAGTTCCGCAGGAAATTCCTACGAGCAGTACTTC,CASSSAGNSYEQYF
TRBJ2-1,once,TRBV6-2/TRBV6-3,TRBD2,TGTGCCAGCAGCGGGACTAGCGGGGGGGCTAACAATGAGCAGTTCTTC,CASSGTSGGANNEQFF
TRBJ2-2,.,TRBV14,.,TGTGCCAGCAGCCAAGCTTGGGGGCGCTGGACCGGGGAGCTGTTTTTT,CASSQAWGRWTGELFF
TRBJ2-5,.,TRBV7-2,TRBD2,TGTGCCAGCAGCCTCTCTAGCGGGGGGGCCGGGACCCAGTACTTC,CASSLSSGGAGTQYF
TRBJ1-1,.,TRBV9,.,TGTGCCAGCAGCGTAGAAGCTATTACGAACACTGAAGCTTTCTTT,CASSVEAITNTEAFF
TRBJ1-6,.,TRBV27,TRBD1,TGTGCCAGCAGTTTATCAACACAGGGGACTTCACCCCTCCACTTT,CASSLSTQGTSPLHF
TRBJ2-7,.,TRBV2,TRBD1,TGTGCCACCATGACAGGGGGGTCCTACGAGCAGTACTTC,CATMTGGSYEQYF
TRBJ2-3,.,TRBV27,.,TGTGCCAGCAGTTTACCCACAGGGGGGGCTAGCACAGATACGCAGTATTTT,CASSLPTGGASTDTQYF
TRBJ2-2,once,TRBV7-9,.,TGTGCCAGCAGCTCCCAACCCGGGACACGCGGGGAGCTGTTTTTT,CASSSQPGTRGELFF
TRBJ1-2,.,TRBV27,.,TGTGCCAGCAGTCCCACACAGGGTTACTATGGCTACACCTTC,CASSPTQGYYGYTF
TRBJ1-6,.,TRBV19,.,TGTGCCAGTACGTCCTATAATTCACCCCTCCACTTT,CASTSYNSPLHF
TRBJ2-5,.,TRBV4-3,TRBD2,TGCGCCAGCAGCCCGGGGACTAGCGGACAAGAGACCCAGTACTTC,CASSPGTSGQETQYF
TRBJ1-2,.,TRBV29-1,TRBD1,TGCAGCGTTGAAGAAGACAGGGCGGAGTACTATGGCTACACCTTC,CSVEEDRAEYYGYTF
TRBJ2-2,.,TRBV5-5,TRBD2,TGTGCCAGCAGCCCGGGGGGACTTAACACCGGGGAGCTGTTTTTT,CASSPGGLNTGELFF
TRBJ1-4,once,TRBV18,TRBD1,TGTGCCAGCTCACACGGACAGGGAGATGAAAAACTGTTTTTT,CASSHGQGDEKLFF
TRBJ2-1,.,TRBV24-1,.,TGTGCCACCAGTGCCCGGGGGATTTTCTACAATGAGCAGTTCTTC,CATSARGIFYNEQFF
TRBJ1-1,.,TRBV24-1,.,TGTGCCACCAGTGGCTCCCTGGGGGGGGAGGAGAACACTGAAGCTTTCTTT,CATSGSLGGEENTEAFF
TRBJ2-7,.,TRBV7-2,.,TGTGCCAGCAGCCGGGGGTACCACGAGCAGTACTTC,CASSRGYHEQYF
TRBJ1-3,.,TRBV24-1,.,TGTGCCACCAGTGATCCACAGGGTCCTGGAAACACCATATATTTT,CATSDPQGPGNTIYF
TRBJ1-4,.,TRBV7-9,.,TGTGCCAGCAGCTGGGATGGGGGGGATGAAAAACTGTTTTTT,CASSWDGGDEKLFF
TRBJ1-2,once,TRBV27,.,TGTGCCAGCAGTACCACAGATATCGGCTATGGCTACACCTTC,CASSTTDIGYGYTF
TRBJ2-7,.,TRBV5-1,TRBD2,TGCGCCAGCAGCGGGAGGGCAGGGTCGAACGAGCAGTACTTC,CASSGRAGSNEQYF
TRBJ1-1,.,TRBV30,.,TGTGCCTGGAGTGGTGTTGACATAGTAGCTTTCTTT,CAWSGVDIVAFF
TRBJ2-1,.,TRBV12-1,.,TGTGCCAGCAGCTTTGCGTCCAGCGGGGGGGCCGAGGTTTACAATGAGCAGTTCTTC,CASSFASSGGAEVYNEQFF
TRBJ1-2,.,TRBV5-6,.,TGTGCCAGCAGCTTGGGGACAACCTATGGCTACACCTTC,CASSLGTTYGYTF
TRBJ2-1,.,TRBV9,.,TGTGCCAGCAGCGTAGAGCCCGCCGGCAATGAGCAGTTCTTC,CASSVEPAGNEQFF
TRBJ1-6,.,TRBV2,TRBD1,TGTGCCACCATACAGGGGATTAATTCACCCCTCCACTTT,CATIQGINSPLHF
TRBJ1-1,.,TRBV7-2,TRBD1,TGTGCCAGCAGCTTAGTGACAGGGGGCGGAGGGGGAGCTTTCTTT,CASSLVTGGGGGAFF
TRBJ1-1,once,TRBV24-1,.,TGTGCCACCAGTGCGGTGGGGGCCACTGAAGCTTTCTTT,CATSAVGATEAFF
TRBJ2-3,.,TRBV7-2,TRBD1,TGTGCCTGCAACCCAGGGGGCTTTGGAGATACGCAGTATTTT,CACNPGGFGDTQYF
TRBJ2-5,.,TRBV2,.,TGTGCCAGCAGCCTCTCCCGGAGCCAAGAGACCCAGTACTTC,CASSLSRSQETQYF
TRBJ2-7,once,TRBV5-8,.,TGTGCCAGCAGCTTGGGCCGGGGGGCTGCCTACGAGCAGTACTTC,CASSLGRGAAYEQYF
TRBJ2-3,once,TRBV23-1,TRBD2,TGCGCCAGCAGTCGAACCGGGACTAGCGGGCCCCAAAATAGCACAGATACGCAGTATTTT,CASSRTGTSGPQNSTDTQYF
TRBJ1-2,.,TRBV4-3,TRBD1,TGCGCCAGCAGCCAAGGAAACAGGGGGAACTATGGCTACACCTTC,CASSQGNRGNYGYTF
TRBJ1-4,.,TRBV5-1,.,TGCGCCAGCAGTTTCGCAGGGCTCCAGGAAAAACTGTTTTTT,CASSFAGLQEKLFF